Following are 2 T cell receptor beta chains from one sample sequenced in a study of beta chain features in type 1 diabetes. Expressed TCRB transcripts were sequenced because the isolated RNA had all been reverse transcribed beforehand. The repertoire was sequenced with immunoSEQ multiplex PCR; TCRdb's copy has only in-frame clones and lacks some. The profile shows about 470,000 clones, 30% of them singletons. The sequencing input was naive CD4+ T cells from blood. Source of these receptors: a man younger than 35 in good health.

This clone was counted between two and nine times. This sequence joins TRBV11-2 and TRBJ2-5; 10 nucleotides align to TRBD2. Germline-derived CDR1 and CDR2 are SGHAT and FQNNGV. The trim removed 5 bases at V and 3 bases at J, leaving 9 bases unmatched. The CDR3 length is 16 residues. The CDR3 loop reads CASSPRLAGVEETQYF. The CDR3 nucleotides read TGTGCCAGCAGCCCCCGACTAGCGGGCGTCGAAGAGACCCAGTACTTC.

The V call is TRBV18, the J call TRBJ2-7; D possibly uses TRBD1 or TRBD2 (6 bases each). V was trimmed by 0 bases and J by 7 bases, leaving 16 bases between them. This CDR3 region has 15 residues. From germline, CDR1 is KGHSH and CDR2 LQKENI. This CDR3 reads CASSPPIARGGEQYF. The CDR3 DNA reads as TGTGCCAGCTCACCACCGATTGCCAGGGGAGGAGAGCAGTACTTC.